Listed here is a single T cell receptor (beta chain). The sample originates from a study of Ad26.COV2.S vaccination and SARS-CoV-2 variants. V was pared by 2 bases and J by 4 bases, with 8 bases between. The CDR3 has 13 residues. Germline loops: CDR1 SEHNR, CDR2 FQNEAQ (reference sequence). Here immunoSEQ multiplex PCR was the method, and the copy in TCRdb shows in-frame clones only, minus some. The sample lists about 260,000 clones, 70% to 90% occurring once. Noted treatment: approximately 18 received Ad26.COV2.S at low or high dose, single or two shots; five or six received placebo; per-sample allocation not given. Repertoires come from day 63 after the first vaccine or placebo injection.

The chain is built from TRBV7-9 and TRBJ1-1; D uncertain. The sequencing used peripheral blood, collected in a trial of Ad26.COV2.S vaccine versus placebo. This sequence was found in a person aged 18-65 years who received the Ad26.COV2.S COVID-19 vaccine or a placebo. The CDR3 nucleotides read TGTGCCAGCAGCTTACGGGGATTCACTGAAGCTTTCTTT. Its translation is CASSLRGFTEAFF.